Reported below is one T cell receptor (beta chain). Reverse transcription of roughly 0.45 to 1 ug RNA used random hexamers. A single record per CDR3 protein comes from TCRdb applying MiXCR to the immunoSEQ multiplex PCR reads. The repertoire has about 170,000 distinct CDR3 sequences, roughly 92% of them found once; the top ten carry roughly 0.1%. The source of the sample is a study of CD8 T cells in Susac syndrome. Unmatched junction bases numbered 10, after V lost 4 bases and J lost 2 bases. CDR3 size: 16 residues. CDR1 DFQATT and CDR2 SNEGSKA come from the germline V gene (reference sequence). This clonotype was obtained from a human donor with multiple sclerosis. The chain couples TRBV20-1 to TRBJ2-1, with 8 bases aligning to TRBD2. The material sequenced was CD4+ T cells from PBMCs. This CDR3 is CSAKGWGLGTYNEQFF. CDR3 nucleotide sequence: TGCAGTGCTAAAGGTTGGGGACTAGGGACCTACAATGAGCAGTTCTTC.